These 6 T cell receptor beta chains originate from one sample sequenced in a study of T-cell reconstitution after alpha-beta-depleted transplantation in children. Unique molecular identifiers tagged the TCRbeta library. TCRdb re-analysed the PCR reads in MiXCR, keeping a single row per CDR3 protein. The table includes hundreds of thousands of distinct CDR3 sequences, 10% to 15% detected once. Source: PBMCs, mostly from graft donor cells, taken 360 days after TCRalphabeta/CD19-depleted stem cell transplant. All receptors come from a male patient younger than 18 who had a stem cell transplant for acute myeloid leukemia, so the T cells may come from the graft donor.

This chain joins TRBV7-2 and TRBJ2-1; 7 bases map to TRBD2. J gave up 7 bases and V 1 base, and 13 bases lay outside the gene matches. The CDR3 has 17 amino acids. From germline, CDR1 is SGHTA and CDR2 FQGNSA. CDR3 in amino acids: CASSLVRGSGIRNEQFF. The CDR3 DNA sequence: TGTGCCAGCAGCTTAGTGCGGGGGAGCGGGATTCGGAATGAGCAGTTCTTC.

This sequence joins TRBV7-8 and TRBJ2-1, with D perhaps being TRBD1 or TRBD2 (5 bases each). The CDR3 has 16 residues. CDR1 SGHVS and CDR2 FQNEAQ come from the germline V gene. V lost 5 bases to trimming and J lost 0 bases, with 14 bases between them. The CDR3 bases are TGTGCCAGCAGCCCCGGGGACCCCGGCTCCTACAATGAGCAGTTCTTC. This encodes CASSPGDPGSYNEQFF.

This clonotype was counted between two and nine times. CDR3 nucleotide sequence: TGCAGCGTCCCACTAGCGGGAGGAATAGATACGCAGTATTTT. It specifies CSVPLAGGIDTQYF. J is TRBJ2-3 and V is TRBV29-1; 12 positions agree with TRBD2. Germline loops: CDR1 SQVTM, CDR2 ANQGSEA. The CDR3 spans 14 residues. V lost 6 bases and J lost 5; bases outside the gene matches: 6.

The CDR3: CASSARQGGRTEAFF. The CDR3 DNA reads as TGTGCCAGCAGCGCCCGACAGGGAGGGAGGACTGAAGCTTTCTTT. The chain recombines TRBV7-9 with TRBJ1-1; 7 nucleotides agree with TRBD1. The CDR3 has 15 residues. With V trimmed by 5 bases and J by 5 bases, 11 bases remained unmatched. CDR1 is SEHNR and CDR2 is FQNEAQ in the germline V gene (reference sequence).

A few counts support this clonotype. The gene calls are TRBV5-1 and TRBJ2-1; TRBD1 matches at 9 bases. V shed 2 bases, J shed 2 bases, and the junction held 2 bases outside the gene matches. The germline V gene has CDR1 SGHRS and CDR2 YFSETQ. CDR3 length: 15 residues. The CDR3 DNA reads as TGCGCCAGCAGCTTTGGGACAGGGACCTACAATGAGCAGTTCTTC. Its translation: CASSFGTGTYNEQFF.

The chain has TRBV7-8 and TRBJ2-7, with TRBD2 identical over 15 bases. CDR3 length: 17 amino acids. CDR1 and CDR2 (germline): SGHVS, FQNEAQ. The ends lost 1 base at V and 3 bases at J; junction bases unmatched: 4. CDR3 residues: CASSLGRGLAGGYEQYF. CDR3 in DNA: TGTGCCAGCAGCTTAGGGAGGGGACTAGCGGGAGGCTACGAGCAGTACTTC.